The clone carrying this T cell receptor beta chain was observed a handful of times. What it binds is unknown. This record comes from a study of shared clonotypes between healthy human individuals. Overall study context: Three men and a couple of women, aged 18 to 49, were donors. Used for every donor were three CD4 naive, three CD4 memory, two CD8 naive and one CD8 memory plate.

Naive CD8 cells were CD45RO-negative, positively selected for CCR7, excluding terminally differentiated effector memory CD45RA+ cells. Study-wide results and limits: The rarefaction results pointed to incomplete sorted-subset sequencing despite large depth.

Sequencing was performed with immunoSEQ multiplex PCR; in TCRdb, only in-frame clones are kept and a portion is missing. The repertoire consists of hundreds of thousands of clones, with approximately 96% occurring once and the leading ten covering 0.11%. The receptor comes from a woman aged 25 to 45 in good health. The sample taken for sequencing was naive CD8+ T cells sorted from blood.

This chain's CDR3 is CASSAWTGANYGYTF. The CDR3 DNA follows: TGTGCCAGCAGCGCGTGGACAGGGGCTAACTATGGCTACACCTTC. The V gene is TRBV9, the J gene TRBJ1-2, with 9 bases matching TRBD1. CDR1 SGDLS and CDR2 YYNGEE come from the germline V gene. CDR3 length: 15 residues. V gave up 3 bases and J gave up 0 bases; unmatched junction bases: 3.